The 26 T cell receptor beta chains below all came from one sample that was sequenced in a study of control samples from healthy donors and cancer patients. Clones were read by immunoSEQ multiplex PCR, and TCRdb kept only the in-frame ones, dropping some. The sample shows some 170,000 clones, approximately 94% of them seen only once. The sample consisted of PBMCs. These receptors were obtained from a man aged 60-69 years with colorectal cancer.

The chain carries TRBV5-1 and TRBJ2-3; 10 nucleotides align to TRBD2. The CDR3 contains 17 residues. V shed 1 base, J shed 5 bases, and the junction held 10 bases outside the gene matches. Germline assignment: CDR1 SGHRS and CDR2 YFSETQ. CDR3 bases: TGCGCCAGCAGCTTGCCCCTAGCGGGGGCCGGGGGAGATACGCAGTATTTT. Translation gives CASSLPLAGAGGDTQYF.

The chain has TRBV6-5 and TRBJ1-5; D call uncertain. CDR3 length: 13 residues. V was shortened by 7 bases and J by 6 bases, with 13 bases between the two germline ends. The V gene's germline CDR1 is MNHEY and CDR2 SVGAGI. The CDR3 protein is CASTRMGVQPQHF. CDR3 DNA: TGTGCCAGCACCCGTATGGGTGTTCAGCCCCAGCATTTT.

The chain is built from TRBV11-2 and TRBJ1-6; TRBD1 might be the D (6 bases). The CDR3 has 14 residues. The germline gives CDR1 SGHAT, CDR2 FQNNGV. The ends were cut back, 0 bases at V and 9 bases at J, with 9 bases in the middle. The CDR3 nucleotides read TGTGCCAGCAGCTTAGAGCGGGGGCTTTCACCCCTCCACTTT. It yields the protein CASSLERGLSPLHF.

CDR3 residues: CATSNRKDNQPQHF. The CDR3 DNA is TGTGCCACCAGTAACCGAAAGGACAATCAGCCCCAGCATTTT. The chain joins TRBV24-1 to TRBJ1-5; D is undetermined. The CDR3 consists of 14 residues. V was trimmed by 6 bases and J by 3 bases, leaving 11 bases between them. From germline, CDR1 is KGHDR and CDR2 SFDVKD.

The rearrangement joins TRBV2 to TRBJ2-2, with TRBD1 matching over 7 bases. In germline, CDR1 is SNHLY, CDR2 FYNNEI. This CDR3 spans 17 amino acids. V lost 4 bases and J lost 0; bases outside the gene matches: 8. CDR3 nucleotide sequence: TGTGCCAGCAGTGTCGGGACAGCCAGGTCGAACACCGGGGAGCTGTTTTTT. This encodes CASSVGTARSNTGELFF.

The rearrangement joins TRBV11-2 to TRBJ2-3, with TRBD1 matching 7 bases. J gave up 2 bases and V 0 bases, and 11 bases lay outside the gene matches. The CDR3 sequence is 18 residues long. Germline lookup yields CDR1 SGHAT and CDR2 FQNNGV. CDR3 loop: CASSLDRPTGFNTDTQYF. The CDR3 DNA sequence: TGTGCCAGCAGCTTAGACAGACCGACAGGGTTCAACACAGATACGCAGTATTTT. Variable domain in full (rest from reference TRBV11-2 and TRBJ2-3): EAGVAQSPRYKIIEKRQSVAFWCNPISGHATLYWYQQILGQGPKLLIQFQNNGVVDDSQLPKDRFSAERLKGVDSTLKIQPAKLEDSAVYLCASSLDRPTGFNTDTQYFGPGTRLTVL.

The V and J genes are TRBV7-9 and TRBJ2-7; no firm D call. Per germline, CDR1 SEHNR and CDR2 FQNEAQ (reference sequence). The CDR3 is made up of 14 amino acids. Trimming took 1 base from V and 6 from J, leaving 13 bases between them. The chain's CDR3 is CASSLEGRFGEQYF. CDR3 sequence (DNA): TGTGCCAGCAGCTTAGAGGGCAGGTTCGGCGAGCAGTACTTC.

This chain connects TRBV28 to TRBJ2-7, with a tentative D call TRBD1 (6 bases). V was shortened by 3 bases and J by 3 bases, with 18 bases between the two germline ends. CDR1 is MDHEN and CDR2 is SYDVKM in the germline V gene. CDR3 length: 16 amino acids. The CDR3 region has the DNA TGTGCCAGCAGTTTGGGATCCGGACAGTTGCTCTACGAGCAGTACTTC. Protein sequence: CASSLGSGQLLYEQYF. Complete variable domain (other parts from reference TRBV28 and TRBJ2-7): DVKVTQSSRYLVKRTGEKVFLECVQDMDHENMFWYRQDPGLGLRLIYFSYDVKMKEKGDIPEGYSVSREKKERFSLILESASTNQTSMYLCASSLGSGQLLYEQYFGPGTRLTVT.

This rearrangement joins TRBV5-1 to TRBJ2-5; 12 nucleotides align to TRBD2. V shed 4 bases and J 3 bases; nucleotides not matched to a gene: 4. This CDR3 comprises 15 residues. CDR1 and CDR2 from the germline V gene are SGHRS and YFSETQ. The CDR3 nucleotides read TGCGCCAGCAGCCAAAGACTAGCGGGGGAAGAGACCCAGTACTTC. This gives the protein CASSQRLAGEETQYF.

The chain has TRBV6-6 and TRBJ2-1; 9 bases line up with TRBD1. Germline V gives CDR1 MNHNY, CDR2 SVGAGI (reference sequence). The CDR3 is 14 residues long. V gave up 4 bases and J gave up 9 bases; unmatched junction bases: 7. This CDR3 reads CASSSGDRDSEQFF. CDR3 coding DNA: TGTGCCAGCAGTTCCGGGGACAGGGACAGTGAGCAGTTCTTC.

The chain couples TRBV7-9 to TRBJ2-6; maybe TRBD1 (6 bases). CDR1 SEHNR and CDR2 FQNEAQ come from the germline V gene (reference sequence). The V end was cut by 0 bases, the J end by 2 bases, with 11 bases between. There are 17 residues in the CDR3. The CDR3 nucleotides are TGTGCCAGCAGCTTAGCCCTCCAGGGGACTGGGGCCAACGTCCTGACTTTC. Encoded protein: CASSLALQGTGANVLTF.

The chain is built from TRBV28 and TRBJ1-5, with TRBD1 identical over 7 bases. Germline V gene lookup returns CDR1 MDHEN and CDR2 SYDVKM. The CDR3 totals 14 residues. V dropped 6 bases and J dropped 3; count of bases not matched to a gene: 5. CDR3 coding DNA: TGTGCCAGCAGCCAGACAGGGACCAATCAGCCCCAGCATTTT. Protein: CASSQTGTNQPQHF. Supplemented by reference TRBV28 and TRBJ1-5, the full variable domain reads DVKVTQSSRYLVKRTGEKVFLECVQDMDHENMFWYRQDPGLGLRLIYFSYDVKMKEKGDIPEGYSVSREKKERFSLILESASTNQTSMYLCASSQTGTNQPQHFGDGTRLSIL.

The chain combines TRBV5-8 with TRBJ2-7; D call uncertain. The CDR3 totals 14 residues. CDR1 is SGHTS and CDR2 is YDEGEE in the germline V gene. V lost 0 bases to trimming and J lost 2 bases, with 9 bases between them. CDR3 nucleotide sequence: TGTGCCAGCAGCTTGGCCCGAAGGGCCTACGAGCAGTACTTC. Residues: CASSLARRAYEQYF.

This chain joins TRBV24-1 and TRBJ2-5; D may match TRBD1 or TRBD2 (5 bases each). Trimming cost V 5 bases and J 1 base, with 13 bases left between them. This CDR3 spans 15 amino acids. In germline, CDR1 is KGHDR, CDR2 SFDVKD. CDR3 DNA: TGTGCCACCAGTGGGGGGATTTTAGGCCAAGAGACCCAGTACTTC. Its protein product is CATSGGILGQETQYF.

This chain connects TRBV6-2 or TRBV6-3 to TRBJ2-7; no clear D. Trimming stripped 1 base from V and 1 base from J, with 5 bases between. The length of the CDR3 is 13 residues. Germline-derived CDR1 and CDR2 are MNHEY and SVGEGT. CDR3: CASSYYGSYEQYF. CDR3 sequence (DNA): TGTGCCAGCAGTTACTATGGGTCCTACGAGCAGTACTTC.

The V gene is TRBV6-5, the J gene TRBJ1-2, with a weak D call TRBD1 (6 bases). Germline CDR1 is MNHEY and CDR2 is SVGAGI. This CDR3 has 13 amino acids. The ends were cut back, 4 bases at V and 7 bases at J, with 13 bases in the middle. The CDR3 region is CASSSNRVGGYTF. The CDR3 region has the DNA TGTGCCAGCAGTTCCAACAGGGTCGGTGGCTACACCTTC.

The rearrangement uses TRBV4-1 and TRBJ2-1; 10 bases match TRBD1. Germline values: CDR1 MGHRA, CDR2 YSYEKL. The V segment lost 6 bases and the J segment 7 bases; nucleotides outside the gene matches: 15. There are 17 residues in the CDR3. The CDR3 reads CASSFAAQGQGTNEQFF. The CDR3 DNA reads TGCGCCAGCAGTTTTGCCGCGCAGGGACAGGGGACGAATGAGCAGTTCTTC.

The J gene is TRBJ1-1, the V gene TRBV5-4; D call uncertain. Germline V gene sequence: CDR1 SGHNT, CDR2 YYREEE (reference sequence). The germline V and J ends were trimmed by 9 bases and 3 bases, with 21 bases remaining between them. The CDR3 length is 15 residues. CDR3 sequence (DNA): TGTGCCACCTCACCCGAAAGTACCTCCCACACTGAAGCTTTCTTT. As protein: CATSPESTSHTEAFF.

The chain links TRBV3-1 (or the pseudogene TRBV3-2) to TRBJ1-1; D is ambiguous. Trimming removed 2 bases from V and 3 bases from J, with 10 bases in between. CDR3 length: 14 amino acids. The germline V gene encodes CDR1 LGHDT and CDR2 YNNKEL (reference sequence). CDR3 nucleotides: TGTGCCAGCAGCCAATTATGGTCTGACACTGAAGCTTTCTTT. It specifies CASSQLWSDTEAFF.

The V and J genes are TRBV6-2 or TRBV6-3 and TRBJ2-7, with a tentative D call TRBD2 (6 bases). V was cut by 5 bases and J by 7 bases, with 18 bases left in between. This CDR3 is built from 14 residues. Germline lookup yields CDR1 MNHEY and CDR2 SVGEGT. CDR3 DNA sequence: TGTGCCAGCAGTCCCCTTTGGGGGGAGGTGGAGCAGTACTTC. This codes for CASSPLWGEVEQYF.

This clone was recorded once. This chain joins TRBV10-1 and TRBJ2-2, with 7 bases that match TRBD2. Germline V gives CDR1 WNHNN, CDR2 SYGVQD (reference sequence). V lost 3 bases, J lost 5 bases, and 6 bases stayed unmatched. This CDR3 has 15 residues. The chain's CDR3 is CASSDGSGGTGELFF. The CDR3 DNA follows: TGCGCCAGCAGTGATGGATCCGGGGGGACCGGGGAGCTGTTTTTT.

The chain has TRBV18 and TRBJ1-1; the match to TRBD1 covers 10 bases. V lost 5 bases to trimming and J lost 5 bases; unmatched junction nucleotides: 11. The CDR3 runs to 16 residues. Germline assignment: CDR1 KGHSH and CDR2 LQKENI. For the CDR3, the DNA is TGTGCCAGCTCAACAAGCCCAGGACAGGGGGAGACTGAAGCTTTCTTT. Its protein product is CASSTSPGQGETEAFF.

J is TRBJ1-2 and V is TRBV6-1, with D unclear. V shed 3 bases and J shed 5 bases, with 7 bases lying between them. This CDR3 region has 12 residues. The germline V gene has CDR1 MNHNS and CDR2 SASEGT. For the CDR3, the DNA is TGTGCCAGCAGTGACAGAGATTATGGCTACACCTTC. It codes for CASSDRDYGYTF.

The J gene is TRBJ2-7, the V gene TRBV5-1, with 12 positions matching TRBD2. The CDR3 totals 15 residues. V was pared by 0 bases and J by 4 bases, with 2 bases of the junction left unmatched. Germline CDR1 is SGHRS and CDR2 is YFSETQ. The CDR3 sequence is CASSLGGLAGYEQYF. The CDR3 nucleotides are TGCGCCAGCAGCTTGGGGGGACTAGCGGGTTACGAGCAGTACTTC.

The V gene is TRBV7-2, the J gene TRBJ2-7; a weak D match, TRBD2 (6 bases). The CDR3 runs to 13 residues. Germline V gene lookup returns CDR1 SGHTA and CDR2 FQGNSA. V was clipped by 8 bases and J by 0 bases, with 11 bases between them. DNA of the CDR3: TGTGCCAGCTGGGGCGGGGTCTCCTACGAGCAGTACTTC. It is translated as CASWGGVSYEQYF. The whole variable domain, remainder taken from reference TRBV7-2 and TRBJ2-7, is GAGVSQSPSNKVTEKGKDVELRCDPISGHTALYWYRQSLGQGLEFLIYFQGNSAPDKSGLPSDRFSAERTGGSVSTLTIQRTQQEDSAVYLCASWGGVSYEQYFGPGTRLTVT.

The CDR3 spells CASSDSNQPQHF. The CDR3 DNA sequence: TGTGCCAGCAGCGACAGCAATCAGCCCCAGCATTTT. The chain couples TRBV6-6 to TRBJ1-5; no firm D call. Germline lookup yields CDR1 MNHNY and CDR2 SVGAGI (reference sequence). The CDR3 sequence is 12 residues long. V lost 6 bases and J 1 base, leaving 4 bases between the germline ends.